This TCR beta chain is drawn from a study of blood T cell repertoires in COVID-19. On the study more broadly: From the United States, Italy and Spain came samples of acute and convalescent COVID-19. PBMCs, B-cell-depleted T cells, or T cells were the source of the cDNA or gDNA that made up the material.

V lost 5 bases and J lost 0; bases outside the gene matches: 5. CDR3 size: 15 residues. Germline loops: CDR1 WSHSY, CDR2 SAAADI. The sample holds one count of this clone. Participant-reported clinical history was the basis for cohort assignment. Each recovered donor of Cohort 3 presented with two negative PCRs, clearance, or symptom resolution. The method was immunoSEQ multiplex PCR; TCRdb's version includes in-frame clones alone and lacks a portion of them. The sample lists about 330,000 clones; around 90% were seen once. The sequence came from a man in his thirties or forties who had recovered from COVID-19. Sequencing input: PBMCs or T cells enriched from blood (not recorded which). This chain connects TRBV10-2 to TRBJ2-3; 7 bases are shared with TRBD2. CDR3 region: CASSPGTTSTDTQYF. CDR3 bases: TGCGCCAGCAGTCCCGGGACTACCAGCACAGATACGCAGTATTTT.